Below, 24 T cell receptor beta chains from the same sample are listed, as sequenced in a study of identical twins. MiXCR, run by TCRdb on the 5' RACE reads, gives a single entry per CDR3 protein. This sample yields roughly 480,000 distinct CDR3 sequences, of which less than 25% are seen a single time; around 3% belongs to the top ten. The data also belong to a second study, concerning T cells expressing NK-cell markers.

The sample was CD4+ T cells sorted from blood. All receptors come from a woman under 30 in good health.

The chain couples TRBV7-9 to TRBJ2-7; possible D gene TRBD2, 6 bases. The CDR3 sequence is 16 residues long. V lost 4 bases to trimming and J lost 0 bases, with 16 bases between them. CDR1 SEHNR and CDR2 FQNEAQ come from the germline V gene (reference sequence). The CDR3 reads CASSSYSGSSSYEQYF. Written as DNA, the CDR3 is TGTGCCAGCAGCTCATACAGCGGGTCCAGCTCCTACGAGCAGTACTTC.

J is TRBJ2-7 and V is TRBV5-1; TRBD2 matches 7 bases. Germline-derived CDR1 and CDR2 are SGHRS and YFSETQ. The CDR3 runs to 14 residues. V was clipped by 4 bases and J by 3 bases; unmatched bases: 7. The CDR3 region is CASSLVRDYYEQYF. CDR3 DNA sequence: TGCGCCAGCAGCCTCGTTCGGGACTACTACGAGCAGTACTTC.

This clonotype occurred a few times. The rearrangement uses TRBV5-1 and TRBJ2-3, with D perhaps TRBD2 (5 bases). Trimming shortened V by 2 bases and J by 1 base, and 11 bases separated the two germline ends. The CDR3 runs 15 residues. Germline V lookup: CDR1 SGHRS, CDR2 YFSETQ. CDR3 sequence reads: CASSFIRGGTDTQYF. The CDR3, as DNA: TGCGCCAGCAGCTTTATCCGGGGAGGCACAGATACGCAGTATTTT.

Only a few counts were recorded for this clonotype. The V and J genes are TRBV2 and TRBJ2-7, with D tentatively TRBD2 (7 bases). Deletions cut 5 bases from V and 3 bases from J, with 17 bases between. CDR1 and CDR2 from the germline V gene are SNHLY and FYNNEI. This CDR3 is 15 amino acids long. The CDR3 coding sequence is TGTGCCAGCAGTTCACAGGGTAGGGGGGGCTACGAGCAGTACTTC. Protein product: CASSSQGRGGYEQYF.

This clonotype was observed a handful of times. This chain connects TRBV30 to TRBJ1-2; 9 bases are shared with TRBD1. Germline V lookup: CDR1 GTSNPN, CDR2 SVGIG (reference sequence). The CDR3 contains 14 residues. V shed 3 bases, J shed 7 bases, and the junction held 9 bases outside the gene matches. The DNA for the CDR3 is TGTGCCTGGAGCGTCGACAGGGGGTTGGGTGGCTACACCTTC. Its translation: CAWSVDRGLGGYTF.

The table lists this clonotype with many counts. CDR3 sequence: CASSLAHIRNTGELFF. The CDR3 DNA follows: TGTGCCAGCAGCTTAGCGCACATACGGAACACCGGGGAGCTGTTTTTT. The chain recombines TRBV7-2 with TRBJ2-2; D uncertain. The CDR3 sequence is 16 residues long. CDR1 SGHTA and CDR2 FQGNSA come from the germline V gene. The V end was cut by 0 bases, the J end by 1 base, with 9 bases between.

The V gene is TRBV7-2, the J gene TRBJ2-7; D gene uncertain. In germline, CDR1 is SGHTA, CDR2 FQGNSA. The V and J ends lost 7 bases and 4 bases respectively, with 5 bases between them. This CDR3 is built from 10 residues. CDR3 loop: CASTRYEQYF. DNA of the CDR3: TGTGCCAGCACCAGGTACGAGCAGTACTTC.

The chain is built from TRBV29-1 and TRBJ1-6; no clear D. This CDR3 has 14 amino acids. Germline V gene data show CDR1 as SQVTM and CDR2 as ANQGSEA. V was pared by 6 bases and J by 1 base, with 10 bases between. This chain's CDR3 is CSVRGDSYNSPLHF. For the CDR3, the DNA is TGCAGCGTGCGGGGTGATTCCTATAATTCACCCCTCCACTTT.

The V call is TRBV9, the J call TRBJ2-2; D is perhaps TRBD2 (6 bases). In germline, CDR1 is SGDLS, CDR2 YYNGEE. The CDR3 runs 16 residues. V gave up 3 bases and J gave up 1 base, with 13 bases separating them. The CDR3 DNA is TGTGCCAGCAGCGCCTTTGGGCGGGAGAACACCGGGGAGCTGTTTTTT. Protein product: CASSAFGRENTGELFF.

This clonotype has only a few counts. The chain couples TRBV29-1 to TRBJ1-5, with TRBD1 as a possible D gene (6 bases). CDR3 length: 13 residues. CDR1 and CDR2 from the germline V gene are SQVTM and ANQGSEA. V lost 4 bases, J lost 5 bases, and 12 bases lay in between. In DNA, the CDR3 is TGCAGCGTTGGAACGGACAGTGATCAGCCCCAGCATTTT. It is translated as CSVGTDSDQPQHF.

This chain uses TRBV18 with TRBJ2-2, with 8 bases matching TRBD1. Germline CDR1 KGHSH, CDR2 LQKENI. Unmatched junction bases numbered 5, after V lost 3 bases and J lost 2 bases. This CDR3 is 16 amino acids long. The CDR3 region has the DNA TGTGCCAGCTCACCCCGGGACAGGCAAAACACCGGGGAGCTGTTTTTT. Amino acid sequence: CASSPRDRQNTGELFF.

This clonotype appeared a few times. In nucleotides, the CDR3 is TGCAGTGCTATAAGGACTAGCGGGGGATACACCGGGGAGCTGTTTTTT. Amino acids: CSAIRTSGGYTGELFF. The chain employs TRBV20-1 and TRBJ2-2; 13 bases match TRBD2. CDR3 size: 16 residues. Per germline, CDR1 DFQATT and CDR2 SNEGSKA (reference sequence). The V and J ends lost 4 bases and 3 bases, in that order; junction bases with no gene match: 5.

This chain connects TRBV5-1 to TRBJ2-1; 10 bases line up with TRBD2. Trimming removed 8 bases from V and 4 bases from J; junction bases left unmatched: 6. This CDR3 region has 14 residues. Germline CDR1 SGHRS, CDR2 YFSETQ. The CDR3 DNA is TGCGCCAGTACCTTAGCGGGGGGATACAATGAGCAGTTCTTC. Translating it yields CASTLAGGYNEQFF.

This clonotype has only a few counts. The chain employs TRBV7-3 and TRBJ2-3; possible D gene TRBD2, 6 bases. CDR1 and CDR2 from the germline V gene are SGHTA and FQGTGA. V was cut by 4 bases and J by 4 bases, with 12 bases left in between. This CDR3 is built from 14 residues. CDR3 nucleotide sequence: TGTGCCAGCAGCTACCATAGCGGTTCAGATACGCAGTATTTT. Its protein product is CASSYHSGSDTQYF.

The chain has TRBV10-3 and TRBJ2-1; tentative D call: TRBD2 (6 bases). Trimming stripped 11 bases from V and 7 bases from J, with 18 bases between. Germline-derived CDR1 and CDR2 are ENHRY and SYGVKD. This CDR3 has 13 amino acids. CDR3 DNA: TGTGCCGTCGGGGACTTTAGTACAAATGAGCAGTTCTTC. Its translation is CAVGDFSTNEQFF.

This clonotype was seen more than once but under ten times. CDR3 loop: CASSPTRGNTIYF. DNA of the CDR3: TGTGCCAGCAGCCCAACGAGGGGAAACACCATATATTTT. The chain has TRBV7-6 and TRBJ1-3; D call uncertain. V lost 5 bases to trimming and J lost 4 bases, with 9 bases between them. This CDR3 spans 13 amino acids. The germline V gene has CDR1 SGHVS and CDR2 FNYEAQ.

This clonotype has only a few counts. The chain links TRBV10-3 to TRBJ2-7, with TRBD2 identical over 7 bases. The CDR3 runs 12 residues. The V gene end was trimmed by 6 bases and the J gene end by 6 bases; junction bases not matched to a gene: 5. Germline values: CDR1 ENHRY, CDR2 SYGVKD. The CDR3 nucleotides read TGTGCCATCAGGGCGGGAGAAAGCGAGCAGTACTTC. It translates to CAIRAGESEQYF.

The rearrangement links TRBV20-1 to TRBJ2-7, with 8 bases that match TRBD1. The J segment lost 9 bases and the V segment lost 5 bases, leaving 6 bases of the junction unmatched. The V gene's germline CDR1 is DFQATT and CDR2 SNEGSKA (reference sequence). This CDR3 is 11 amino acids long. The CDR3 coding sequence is TGCAGTGCTGCGACAGGGGATGGGCAGTACTTC. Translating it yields CSAATGDGQYF.

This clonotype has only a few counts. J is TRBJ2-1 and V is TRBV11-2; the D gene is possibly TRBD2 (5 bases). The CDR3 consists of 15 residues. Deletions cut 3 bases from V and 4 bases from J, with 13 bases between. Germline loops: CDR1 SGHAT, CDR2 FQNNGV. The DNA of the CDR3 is TGTGCCAGCAGCTTGACTGTGGGGAGTTACAATGAGCAGTTCTTC. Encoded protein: CASSLTVGSYNEQFF.

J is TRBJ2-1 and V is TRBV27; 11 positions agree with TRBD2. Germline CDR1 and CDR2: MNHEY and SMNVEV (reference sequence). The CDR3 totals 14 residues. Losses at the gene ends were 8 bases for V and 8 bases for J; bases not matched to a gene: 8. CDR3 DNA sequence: TGTGCCAGCGAACACACTAGCGGGGGCCATGAGCAGTTCTTC. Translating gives CASEHTSGGHEQFF.

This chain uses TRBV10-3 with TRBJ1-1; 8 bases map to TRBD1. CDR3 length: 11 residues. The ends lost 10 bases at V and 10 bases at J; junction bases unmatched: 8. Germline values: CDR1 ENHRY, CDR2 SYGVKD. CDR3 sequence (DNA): TGTGCCACGACAGGGGAGGTTGGAGCTTTCTTT. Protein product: CATTGEVGAFF.

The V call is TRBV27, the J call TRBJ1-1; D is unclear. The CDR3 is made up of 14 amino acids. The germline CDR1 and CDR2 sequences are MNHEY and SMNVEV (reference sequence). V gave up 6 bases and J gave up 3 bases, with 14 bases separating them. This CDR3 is CASSLTLPHTEAFF. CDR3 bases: TGTGCCAGCAGCCTCACGCTTCCTCACACTGAAGCTTTCTTT.

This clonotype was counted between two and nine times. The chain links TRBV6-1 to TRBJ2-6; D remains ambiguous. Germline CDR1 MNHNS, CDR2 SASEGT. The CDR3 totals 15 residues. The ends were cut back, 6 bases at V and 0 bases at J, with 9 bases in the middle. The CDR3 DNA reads TGTGCCAGCAGGGGGTCCCGCTCTGGGGCCAACGTCCTGACTTTC. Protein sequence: CASRGSRSGANVLTF.

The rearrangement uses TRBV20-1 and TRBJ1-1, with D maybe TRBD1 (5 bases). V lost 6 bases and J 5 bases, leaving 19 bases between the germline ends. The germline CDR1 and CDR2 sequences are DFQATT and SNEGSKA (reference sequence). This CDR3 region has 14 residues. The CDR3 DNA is TGCAGTGCCCCCGACTCAAGGGGTTCTACTGAAGCTTTCTTT. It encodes CSAPDSRGSTEAFF.